These 20 T cell receptor beta chains originate from one sample sequenced in a study of T cell responses to AZD1222 COVID-19 vaccine. Generated by immunoSEQ multiplex PCR, the TCRdb table keeps only in-frame clones and is missing some. The sample yields 100,000 to 150,000 clones, roughly 90% seen once. Specimen: peripheral blood, collected on day 0 of AZD1222 vaccination. The receptors shown here come from an adult in good health.

The J gene is TRBJ2-5, the V gene TRBV11-2, with 10 bases fitting TRBD2. CDR3 length: 16 residues. Germline-derived CDR1 and CDR2 are SGHAT and FQNNGV. After removal of 1 base from V and 4 bases from J, the junction contained 6 bases not matched to a gene. This CDR3 reads CASSLASGSQGETQYF. Here the CDR3 DNA reads TGTGCCAGCAGCTTAGCTAGCGGGAGTCAGGGAGAGACCCAGTACTTC.

The chain has TRBV5-1 and TRBJ1-1; D perhaps matches TRBD1 (6 bases). This CDR3 is 15 amino acids long. V was cut by 5 bases and J by 4 bases, with 18 bases left in between. From germline, CDR1 is SGHRS and CDR2 YFSETQ. The CDR3 region is CASSPGDQGFTEAFF. Written as DNA, the CDR3 is TGCGCCAGCAGTCCCGGTGATCAGGGGTTCACTGAAGCTTTCTTT.

This clone was recorded once. V gene TRBV7-9 combines with J gene TRBJ2-2, with unresolved D. Germline V lookup: CDR1 SEHNR, CDR2 FQNEAQ (reference sequence). The CDR3 loop spans 14 amino acids. The germline V and J ends were trimmed by 3 bases and 1 base, with 6 bases remaining between them. CDR3 sequence: CASSLAGNTGELFF. CDR3 DNA: TGTGCCAGCAGCTTGGCAGGGAACACCGGGGAGCTGTTTTTT.

The CDR3 sequence is CASSLTSGLQETQYF. CDR3 bases: TGTGCCAGCAGTTTGACCTCGGGCTTACAAGAGACCCAGTACTTC. V gene TRBV27 combines with J gene TRBJ2-5; no definite D call. Germline CDR1 reads MNHEY; CDR2 reads SMNVEV (reference sequence). The V and J ends lost 3 bases and 2 bases respectively, with 13 bases between them. The length of the CDR3 is 15 residues.

The genes are TRBV6-2 or TRBV6-3 and TRBJ2-7, with 8 nucleotides matching TRBD2. CDR1 MNHEY and CDR2 SVGEGT come from the germline V gene. Trimming took 1 base from V and 3 from J; bases not matched to a gene: 14. The CDR3 length is 18 residues. In DNA, the CDR3 is TGTGCCAGCAGTTACTTTCCGACCTTAGCGGGGACTAACTACGAGCAGTACTTC. This codes for CASSYFPTLAGTNYEQYF.

The V and J genes are TRBV7-2 and TRBJ1-2; D is perhaps TRBD1 (5 bases). With 2 bases removed from V and 8 bases from J, the gap between germline ends came to 12 bases. The CDR3 contains 13 residues. Germline V gene lookup returns CDR1 SGHTA and CDR2 FQGNSA. In DNA, the CDR3 is TGTGCCAGCAGCTTAAACGGGGCGGGGGGCTACACCTTC. Protein product: CASSLNGAGGYTF.

The chain has TRBV28 and TRBJ2-4; D assignment may be TRBD1 or TRBD2 (5 bases each). V lost 7 bases to trimming and J lost 2 bases, with 12 bases between them. Germline V CDR1 and CDR2: MDHEN, SYDVKM. CDR3 length equals 14 residues. Written as DNA, the CDR3 is TGTGCCAGCACCTTGAGGGGCACCAAAAACATTCAGTACTTC. This gives the protein CASTLRGTKNIQYF.

V usage is TRBV7-6 and J usage is TRBJ2-2; 9 bases fit TRBD2. V dropped 1 base and J dropped 4; count of bases not matched to a gene: 4. The length of the CDR3 is 16 residues. In germline, CDR1 is SGHVS, CDR2 FNYEAQ. The CDR3 protein is CASSLEASGATGELFF. CDR3 DNA: TGTGCCAGCAGCTTAGAGGCTAGCGGGGCCACCGGGGAGCTGTTTTTT.

The CDR3 DNA is TGTGCCAGCAGCTTCGGGGATCTATATGGCTACACCTTC. Amino acids: CASSFGDLYGYTF. The chain joins TRBV7-6 to TRBJ1-2; D is uncertain. The germline V gene encodes CDR1 SGHVS and CDR2 FNYEAQ. The V and J ends lost 3 bases and 5 bases respectively, with 10 bases between them. This CDR3 spans 13 amino acids. Using reference TRBV7-6 and TRBJ1-2 for the parts outside the CDR3, the full variable domain is GAGVSQSPRYKVTKRGQDVALRCDPISGHVSLYWYRQALGQGPEFLTYFNYEAQQDKSGLPNDRFSAERPEGSISTLTIQRTEQRDSAMYRCASSFGDLYGYTFGSGTRLTVV.

The chain employs TRBV20-1 and TRBJ2-1, with a possible D match to TRBD2 (5 bases). Germline assignment: CDR1 DFQATT and CDR2 SNEGSKA (reference sequence). The CDR3 loop spans 14 amino acids. V was pared by 3 bases and J by 4 bases, with 13 bases between. The CDR3 loop reads CSASEGLKYNEQFF. CDR3 DNA sequence: TGCAGTGCTAGTGAGGGTCTAAAGTACAATGAGCAGTTCTTC.

The CDR3 DNA reads TGCGCCAGCAGCTTGGCCGAAGCGGGAGCGGACTACGAGCAGTACTTC. Translation: CASSLAEAGADYEQYF. The chain recombines TRBV5-1 with TRBJ2-7; 8 bases align to TRBD2. Germline assignment: CDR1 SGHRS and CDR2 YFSETQ. The length of the CDR3 is 16 residues. The ends lost 0 bases at V and 3 bases at J; junction bases unmatched: 8.

The V gene is TRBV7-2, the J gene TRBJ1-1, with D uncertain. The V gene lost 1 base and the J gene lost 1 base, with 4 bases spanning the gap. CDR1 is SGHTA, CDR2 FQGNSA, per germline. This CDR3 is built from 13 residues. The CDR3 bases are TGTGCCAGCAGCTTAGAACAGAACACTGAAGCTTTCTTT. This encodes CASSLEQNTEAFF.

The CDR3 loop reads CASSSRDGEQYF. CDR3 DNA sequence: TGTGCCAGCAGCTCCCGGGATGGCGAGCAGTACTTC. This rearrangement joins TRBV7-9 to TRBJ2-7; tentative D call: TRBD2 (5 bases). Trimming cost V 4 bases and J 6 bases, with 10 bases left between them. CDR3 size: 12 residues. Germline V gene sequence: CDR1 SEHNR, CDR2 FQNEAQ (reference sequence).

The CDR3: CASSYRDSYGTIYF. The CDR3 DNA reads as TGTGCCAGCAGTTACAGGGACTCGTACGGCACCATATATTTT. The chain is built from TRBV6-5 and TRBJ1-3; D is perhaps TRBD1 (5 bases). V was clipped by 2 bases and J by 9 bases, with 14 bases between them. Germline lookup yields CDR1 MNHEY and CDR2 SVGAGI. The CDR3 consists of 14 residues.

The chain couples TRBV28 to TRBJ2-2, with TRBD1 matching over 9 bases. Looked up from germline, CDR1 is MDHEN and CDR2 is SYDVKM. The V and J ends lost 8 bases and 4 bases, in that order; junction bases with no gene match: 5. The CDR3 length is 14 residues. This CDR3 reads CASAGQGGTGELFF. The CDR3 DNA reads TGTGCCAGCGCGGGACAGGGAGGCACCGGGGAGCTGTTTTTT.

J is TRBJ2-7 and V is TRBV4-2; D is undetermined. Between the trimmed V and J ends, which lost 4 bases and 3 bases, there was a span of 13 bases. CDR1 and CDR2 (germline): LGHNA, YNFKEQ. The CDR3 sequence is 14 residues long. For the CDR3, the DNA is TGTGCCAGCAGCCTAGAGCACACCGACTACGAGCAGTACTTC. This codes for CASSLEHTDYEQYF.

V gene TRBV3-1 (or the pseudogene TRBV3-2) combines with J gene TRBJ2-1, with 9 bases identical to TRBD1. This CDR3 is built from 16 residues. Germline V lookup: CDR1 LGHDT, CDR2 YNNKEL (reference sequence). J gave up 5 bases and V 3 bases, and 8 bases lay outside the gene matches. The CDR3 here is CASSQRGTGFHNEQFF. The CDR3 region has the DNA TGTGCCAGCAGCCAGCGGGGGACAGGGTTTCACAATGAGCAGTTCTTC.

The chain joins TRBV6-5 to TRBJ1-4; maybe TRBD1 (5 bases). Germline CDR1 and CDR2: MNHEY and SVGAGI. With 11 bases removed from V and 3 bases from J, the gap between germline ends came to 13 bases. This CDR3 comprises 13 residues. The CDR3 DNA is TGTGCCGGGGGACGGGCGGCTAATGAAAAACTGTTTTTT. This codes for CAGGRAANEKLFF.

V is TRBV10-1 and J is TRBJ2-1; D not resolved. There are 13 residues in the CDR3. V was clipped by 3 bases and J by 8 bases, with 11 bases between them. CDR1 is WNHNN, CDR2 SYGVQD, per germline (reference sequence). DNA for the CDR3: TGCGCCAGCAGTGATTCCTGGTCGGATGAGCAGTTCTTC. Translation: CASSDSWSDEQFF.

The chain combines TRBV5-5 with TRBJ1-3; a weak D match, TRBD1 (5 bases). This CDR3 region has 15 residues. Trimming stripped 4 bases from V and 3 bases from J, with 14 bases between. CDR1 and CDR2 (germline): SGHKS, YYEKEE (reference sequence). CDR3 loop: CASSLSIGGGNTIYF. The DNA of the CDR3 is TGTGCCAGCAGCCTGTCGATCGGGGGTGGAAACACCATATATTTT.